The 22 T cell receptor beta chains given below trace back to one sample, sequenced in a study of blood T cell repertoires in COVID-19. The method was immunoSEQ multiplex PCR; TCRdb's version includes in-frame clones alone and lacks a portion of them. The sample consists of approximately 150,000 clones, roughly 93% of them appearing once. Sequenced input: peripheral blood. These receptors all come from a young man with COVID-19, enrolled during active disease.

The rearrangement uses TRBV27 and TRBJ1-2; 11 nucleotides match TRBD1. Germline assignment: CDR1 MNHEY and CDR2 SMNVEV (reference sequence). This CDR3 contains 13 residues. The V and J ends lost 4 bases and 7 bases, in that order; junction bases with no gene match: 2. In DNA form, the CDR3 reads TGTGCCAGCAGTTGGGGGACAGGGGGTGGCTACACCTTC. The encoded protein is CASSWGTGGGYTF.

This sequence joins TRBV18 and TRBJ2-1, with 10 bases lining up with TRBD1. The germline CDR1 and CDR2 sequences are KGHSH and LQKENI. V shed 1 base and J 3 bases; nucleotides not matched to a gene: 3. The CDR3 runs 16 residues. The CDR3 nucleotides read TGTGCCAGCTCACCACTGGGGACAGGGGTCTACAATGAGCAGTTCTTC. This encodes CASSPLGTGVYNEQFF.

This chain uses TRBV7-2 with TRBJ1-1; D not resolved. In germline, CDR1 is SGHTA, CDR2 FQGNSA. This CDR3 has 14 residues. Trimming removed 2 bases at V and 1 base at J, with 8 bases between. The CDR3 DNA follows: TGTGCCAGCAGCTTAAGTCTGGCGAACACTGAAGCTTTCTTT. It encodes CASSLSLANTEAFF.

This rearrangement joins TRBV7-8 to TRBJ2-1, with D possibly matching TRBD2 (6 bases). Trimming left V 1 base short and J 3 bases short, with 10 bases between. Germline values: CDR1 SGHVS, CDR2 FQNEAQ. The CDR3 extends over 15 amino acids. The CDR3 bases are TGTGCCAGCAGCTTAGTCCGGGAGCGCTACAATGAGCAGTTCTTC. This translates into CASSLVRERYNEQFF.

The chain links TRBV4-3 to TRBJ2-2, with D possibly matching TRBD2 (6 bases). V lost 4 bases, J lost 6 bases, and 9 bases lay in between. CDR3 size: 13 residues. Germline CDR1 is LGHNA and CDR2 is YSLEER. In DNA, the CDR3 is TGCGCCAGCAGCCCCCCGGGGGCCGGGGAGCTGTTTTTT. Translation: CASSPPGAGELFF.

J is TRBJ2-7 and V is TRBV3-1 (or the pseudogene TRBV3-2); 8 bases agree with TRBD1. Germline values: CDR1 LGHDT, CDR2 YNNKEL (reference sequence). After removal of 6 bases from V and 5 bases from J, the junction contained 9 bases not matched to a gene. This CDR3 is built from 14 residues. Here the CDR3 DNA reads TGTGCCAGCAGTTCCCGACAGGGGCAAGACGAGCAGTACTTC. Its protein is CASSSRQGQDEQYF.

This clone occurred once. This chain connects TRBV28 to TRBJ2-7, with D maybe TRBD1 (6 bases). Germline V gene sequence: CDR1 MDHEN, CDR2 SYDVKM. V shed 4 bases and J shed 0 bases, with 13 bases lying between them. The CDR3 has 15 residues. CDR3 nucleotides: TGTGCCAGCAGTTCACGGACAGCCATCTCCTACGAGCAGTACTTC. Translation: CASSSRTAISYEQYF.

This clone was recorded only once. The chain uses TRBV19 and TRBJ2-1; 8 positions agree with TRBD2. V was pared by 3 bases and J by 8 bases, with 9 bases of the junction left unmatched. Germline V gives CDR1 LNHDA, CDR2 SQIVND (reference sequence). This CDR3 has 15 residues. CDR3 sequence: CASSIRGGGFDEQFF. DNA of the CDR3: TGTGCCAGTAGTATTCGGGGGGGAGGGTTTGATGAGCAGTTCTTC.

The V and J genes are TRBV15 and TRBJ2-5; 10 bases agree with TRBD2. Losses at the gene ends were 1 base for V and 5 bases for J; bases not matched to a gene: 7. The germline gives CDR1 LNHNV, CDR2 YYDKDF (reference sequence). The CDR3 totals 16 residues. The CDR3: CATSRASGRAGETQYF. CDR3 DNA: TGTGCCACCAGCAGAGCGAGCGGGAGGGCCGGGGAGACCCAGTACTTC.

J is TRBJ2-7 and V is TRBV6-5; D not resolved. Trimming left V 8 bases short and J 2 bases short, with 16 bases between. CDR1 is MNHEY, CDR2 SVGAGI, per germline. CDR3 size: 14 residues. The CDR3 nucleotides read TGTGCCAGCGGTCGAGGATGGCAGCCCTACGAGCAGTACTTC. It translates to CASGRGWQPYEQYF.

The chain links TRBV7-2 to TRBJ2-3; D may be TRBD2 (6 bases). The germline V and J ends were trimmed by 3 bases and 3 bases, with 16 bases remaining between them. The CDR3 runs to 16 residues. The germline gives CDR1 SGHTA, CDR2 FQGNSA. The CDR3 DNA is TGTGCCAGCAGCTTGTTTAGCGGCGGTGGGACAGATACGCAGTATTTT. Residues: CASSLFSGGGTDTQYF.

About this clone: One end of the junction does not line up with germline, which may come from a read error. V is TRBV6-1 and J is TRBJ2-7, with D possibly being TRBD1 (5 bases). The germline CDR1 and CDR2 sequences are MNHNS and SASEGT. This CDR3 has 17 amino acids. The CDR3 bases are TGTGCCTGCAGTGTTTCAGGGCACGAGCTACTAAGATACGAGCAGTACTTC. Its translation is CACSVSGHELLRYEQYF.

This sequence joins TRBV2 and TRBJ1-1; D may be TRBD1 (5 bases). In germline, CDR1 is SNHLY, CDR2 FYNNEI. This CDR3 has 14 amino acids. With 0 bases removed from V and 1 base from J, the gap between germline ends came to 6 bases. For the CDR3, the DNA is TGTGCCAGCAGTGAAGCAGGGGCGAACACTGAAGCTTTCTTT. This gives the protein CASSEAGANTEAFF.

This chain uses TRBV28 with TRBJ1-3; D remains unclear. V lost 4 bases and J 0 bases, leaving 16 bases between the germline ends. The CDR3 totals 17 residues. Germline V lookup: CDR1 MDHEN, CDR2 SYDVKM. Here the CDR3 reads CASSSLWRPSSGNTIYF. CDR3 nucleotide sequence: TGTGCCAGCAGTTCCCTTTGGAGACCCAGCTCTGGAAACACCATATATTTT.

This chain links TRBV5-4 with TRBJ1-6, with 7 bases lining up with TRBD1. Looked up from germline, CDR1 is SGHNT and CDR2 is YYREEE (reference sequence). The V segment lost 4 bases and the J segment 7 bases; nucleotides outside the gene matches: 5. This CDR3 region has 14 residues. The CDR3 loop is CASSPGTVNSPLHF. The DNA for the CDR3 is TGTGCCAGCAGCCCTGGGACAGTCAATTCACCCCTCCACTTT.

This clone has only one observation. The chain joins TRBV20-1 to TRBJ1-2; D is perhaps TRBD1 (5 bases). CDR3 length equals 11 residues. From germline, CDR1 is DFQATT and CDR2 SNEGSKA (reference sequence). Trimming took 8 bases from V and 5 from J, leaving 12 bases between them. The CDR3 sequence: CSPWGTYGYTF. The CDR3 coding sequence is TGCAGTCCTTGGGGGACTTATGGCTACACCTTC.

The rearrangement uses TRBV30 and TRBJ1-5; D is uncertain. CDR3 length equals 16 residues. Germline lookup yields CDR1 GTSNPN and CDR2 SVGIG (reference sequence). V dropped 3 bases and J dropped 4 bases, with 19 bases sitting between them. The CDR3 sequence: CAWSDGLSLLNQPQHF. CDR3 sequence (DNA): TGTGCCTGGAGCGACGGACTCTCGCTTCTTAATCAGCCCCAGCATTTT.

The chain is built from TRBV28 and TRBJ1-6, with D possibly being TRBD1 (6 bases). In germline, CDR1 is MDHEN, CDR2 SYDVKM. This CDR3 contains 18 residues. Trimming removed 3 bases from V and 4 bases from J, with 19 bases in between. CDR3 sequence reads: CASSFSGARGFYNSPLHF. The CDR3 nucleotides read TGTGCCAGCAGTTTCTCAGGGGCAAGGGGGTTTTATAATTCACCCCTCCACTTT.

The chain is built from TRBV6-2 or TRBV6-3 and TRBJ2-1; TRBD2 aligns across 12 bases. This CDR3 has 16 residues. The J segment lost 5 bases and the V segment lost 6 bases, leaving 8 bases of the junction unmatched. Germline assignment: CDR1 MNHEY and CDR2 SVGEGT. CDR3 loop: CASSPSGRGFNNEQFF. DNA of the CDR3: TGTGCCAGCAGCCCTAGCGGGAGGGGTTTCAACAATGAGCAGTTCTTC.

The chain is built from TRBV9 and TRBJ2-7, with a possible D match to TRBD1 (6 bases). CDR1 is SGDLS, CDR2 YYNGEE, per germline. The CDR3 covers 15 residues. V dropped 3 bases and J dropped 0 bases, with 13 bases sitting between them. CDR3 region: CASSASGQTSYEQYF. The CDR3 DNA follows: TGTGCCAGCAGCGCCTCCGGACAGACCTCCTACGAGCAGTACTTC.

The chain links TRBV27 to TRBJ2-7; D ambiguous. The CDR3 has 14 amino acids. Trimming took 8 bases from V and 3 from J, leaving 17 bases between them. Germline CDR1 reads MNHEY; CDR2 reads SMNVEV (reference sequence). DNA for the CDR3: TGTGCCAGCTCCCCCCTAAGCCCTCTCTACGAGCAGTACTTC. The encoded protein is CASSPLSPLYEQYF.

The chain combines TRBV19 with TRBJ2-7; 7 bases are shared with TRBD1. This CDR3 is built from 14 residues. CDR1 is LNHDA and CDR2 is SQIVND in the germline V gene (reference sequence). V shed 5 bases, J shed 0 bases, and the junction held 4 bases outside the gene matches. CDR3 loop: CASSSRDSSYEQYF. Here the CDR3 DNA reads TGTGCCAGTAGTTCCCGGGACAGCTCCTACGAGCAGTACTTC.